The 10 T cell receptor beta chains in this list originate from one sample, sequenced in a study of blood T cell repertoires in COVID-19. Data came from immunoSEQ multiplex PCR; TCRdb stores just in-frame clones and leaves some out. Of some 250,000 clones detected, 91% appear once; the ten largest clones hold more than 1%. The source material was PBMCs or T cells enriched from blood (not recorded which). The origin of the receptors is a human donor in a cohort exposed to, infected with or recovered from COVID-19 (not recorded which). The donor label of this sample is uncertain.

The chain is built from TRBV19 and TRBJ2-1, with 8 bases lining up with TRBD1. With 6 bases clipped from V and 9 bases from J, the junction kept 13 bases outside the gene matches. CDR3 length equals 15 residues. From germline, CDR1 is LNHDA and CDR2 SQIVND (reference sequence). The DNA of the CDR3 is TGTGCCAGTAGCCCCCAGGGGGCCGGGGGCGGTGAGCAGTTCTTC. It yields the protein CASSPQGAGGGEQFF.

V is TRBV29-1 and J is TRBJ2-7; 7 bases are a match to TRBD2. The CDR3 is 12 residues long. V was pared by 1 base and J by 6 bases, with 3 bases of the junction left unmatched. Germline lookup yields CDR1 SQVTM and CDR2 ANQGSEA. The CDR3 sequence: CSVEGGGIEQYF. The CDR3 DNA reads TGCAGCGTTGAAGGGGGGGGGATCGAGCAGTACTTC.

The chain couples TRBV30 to TRBJ2-7; 8 bases map to TRBD1. CDR1 GTSNPN and CDR2 SVGIG come from the germline V gene (reference sequence). The CDR3 contains 13 residues. J gave up 0 bases and V 4 bases, and 2 bases lay outside the gene matches. The CDR3 coding sequence is TGTGCCTGGAAGACAGGGGTCTCCTACGAGCAGTACTTC. This codes for CAWKTGVSYEQYF.

The chain uses TRBV27 and TRBJ1-1; D unresolved. The germline V gene encodes CDR1 MNHEY and CDR2 SMNVEV (reference sequence). V was clipped by 7 bases and J by 4 bases, with 13 bases between them. This CDR3 is 13 amino acids long. In DNA, the CDR3 is TGTGCCAGCATCAGTCGGGGTTCCACTGAAGCTTTCTTT. This sequence encodes CASISRGSTEAFF.

The chain employs TRBV18 and TRBJ2-2, with D possibly being TRBD1 (6 bases). V lost 3 bases to trimming and J lost 0 bases, with 11 bases between them. Looked up from germline, CDR1 is KGHSH and CDR2 is LQKENI. The CDR3 spans 16 residues. The CDR3 DNA follows: TGTGCCAGCTCACCCCAGGACAGCACGAACACCGGGGAGCTGTTTTTT. Residues: CASSPQDSTNTGELFF.

The chain combines TRBV6-5 with TRBJ2-1, with 8 nucleotides matching TRBD2. Trimming removed 10 bases from V and 5 bases from J; junction bases left unmatched: 10. The CDR3 runs 14 residues. The germline CDR1 and CDR2 sequences are MNHEY and SVGAGI. The CDR3 sequence is CATLRGGLNNEQFF. The CDR3 region has the DNA TGTGCCACTCTTCGGGGGGGCCTGAACAATGAGCAGTTCTTC.

The gene calls are TRBV6-5 and TRBJ2-1, with D tentatively TRBD2 (8 bases). Germline CDR1 is MNHEY and CDR2 is SVGAGI. Trimming stripped 6 bases from V and 7 bases from J, with 19 bases between. This CDR3 contains 15 residues. In DNA form, the CDR3 reads TGTGCCAGCAGCCGGGAGGGAGGCAGGGGGAATGAGCAGTTCTTC. This sequence encodes CASSREGGRGNEQFF.

The chain joins TRBV3-1 (or the pseudogene TRBV3-2) to TRBJ2-1, with TRBD2 matching over 9 bases. The CDR3 runs 15 residues. Germline V gene lookup returns CDR1 LGHDT and CDR2 YNNKEL (reference sequence). V dropped 4 bases and J dropped 4; count of bases not matched to a gene: 5. The CDR3 bases are TGTGCCAGCAGCCCCAGCGGGGGGCCTTACAATGAGCAGTTCTTC. Its protein is CASSPSGGPYNEQFF.

V usage is TRBV7-9 and J usage is TRBJ1-2; TRBD1 might be the D (5 bases). V lost 5 bases and J 7 bases, leaving 17 bases between the germline ends. The CDR3 runs 14 residues. Germline V lookup: CDR1 SEHNR, CDR2 FQNEAQ (reference sequence). CDR3 DNA: TGTGCCAGCAGCCTGGTGAAGGGAAGGGGTGGCTACACCTTC. Translation gives CASSLVKGRGGYTF. Combining the CDR3 with reference TRBV7-9 and TRBJ1-2 gives the whole variable domain DTGVSQNPRHKITKRGQNVTFRCDPISEHNRLYWYRQTLGQGPEFLTYFQNEAQLEKSRLLSDRFSAERPKGSFSTLEIQRTEQGDSAMYLCASSLVKGRGGYTFGSGTRLTVV.

V gene TRBV19 combines with J gene TRBJ2-5; D possibly corresponds to TRBD1 (5 bases). CDR3 length: 13 amino acids. Trimming removed 1 base from V and 2 bases from J, with 5 bases in between. From germline, CDR1 is LNHDA and CDR2 SQIVND (reference sequence). CDR3 sequence: CASSIGQQETQYF. In DNA form, the CDR3 reads TGTGCCAGTAGTATAGGACAGCAAGAGACCCAGTACTTC.